The T cell receptor (beta chain) described here comes from a study of technical replicates of blood from a handful of donors. Germline V lookup: CDR1 SGHTA, CDR2 FQGNSA. The CDR3 runs 14 residues. The V gene lost 4 bases and the J gene lost 9 bases, with 19 bases spanning the gap. Profiling relied on immunoSEQ multiplex PCR, and the TCRdb table lists in-frame clones only, not all of them. The data show about 61,000 clones, with roughly 86% seen just once and over 4.5% held by the top ten. The clonotype comes from a human donor in good health. Some clones in this sample may be carry-over from other donors' samples. The V call is TRBV7-2, the J call TRBJ2-7; D might be TRBD1 (6 bases). The specimen sequenced was PBMCs. In nucleotides, the CDR3 is TGTGCCAGCAGCTCCGAGCCGGGACAAAGGACGCAGTACTTC. Translation: CASSSEPGQRTQYF.